A selection of T cell receptor beta chains follows, all from one sample in a study of T cell responses to AZD1222 COVID-19 vaccine. TCRdb's copy holds only in-frame clones and misses some; the assay was immunoSEQ multiplex PCR. The table records 110,000 or so clones, more than 70% of them present only once. Sequenced here: peripheral blood, sampled 28 days after the second AZD1222 dose. The receptors originated from an adult who received the AZD1222 COVID-19 vaccine. Each CDR3 is given with its conserved first and last residue. D genes are given only for firm matches. The size field is filled for only some rows; it gives once, few, many or a size class.

V,size,D,J,CDR3,DNA
TRBV7-9,.,.,TRBJ1-4,CASSSLEGIMYEKLFF,TGTGCCAGCAGCTCGTTAGAGGGGATAATGTATGAAAAACTGTTTTTT
TRBV15,.,.,TRBJ1-5,CATSRSQLDAPQHF,TGTGCCACCAGCAGATCTCAATTGGATGCGCCCCAGCATTTT
TRBV13,.,.,TRBJ2-7,CASSLGQGGLYEQYF,TGTGCCAGCAGCTTAGGACAGGGAGGCCTTTACGAGCAGTACTTC
TRBV7-2,.,TRBD1,TRBJ1-3,CASSLKNSGRGPAGNTIYF,TGTGCCAGCAGCTTAAAGAACAGCGGCAGGGGGCCCGCTGGAAACACCATATATTTT
TRBV11-2,.,.,TRBJ2-1,CASSLNWASSSYNEQFF,TGTGCCAGCAGCTTAAACTGGGCCAGCTCCTCCTACAATGAGCAGTTCTTC
TRBV28,few,.,TRBJ1-3,CASSSPGRGNTIYF,TGTGCCAGCAGTTCGCCAGGGCGAGGAAACACCATATATTTT
TRBV9,.,TRBD1,TRBJ1-6,CASSPPGTGGSSPLHF,TGTGCCAGCAGCCCTCCCGGGACAGGGGGCAGTTCACCCCTCCACTTT
TRBV6-5,once,.,TRBJ2-3,CASSPGSPSTDTQYF,TGTGCCAGCAGCCCAGGCAGCCCAAGCACAGATACGCAGTATTTT
TRBV10-1,.,.,TRBJ2-2,CASSGAGELFF,TGCGCCAGCAGTGGAGCCGGGGAGCTGTTTTTT
TRBV3-1/TRBV3-2,.,TRBD1,TRBJ1-2,CASSSQGNGYTF,TGTGCCAGCAGTTCACAGGGGAATGGCTACACCTTC
TRBV5-1,.,TRBD1,TRBJ2-1,CASSEGASSYNEQFF,TGCGCCAGCAGCGAGGGGGCGAGCTCCTACAATGAGCAGTTCTTC
TRBV5-4,.,.,TRBJ2-1,CASSLAGGTYNEQFF,TGTGCCAGCAGCTTGGCAGGGGGGACCTACAATGAGCAGTTCTTC
TRBV4-2,.,.,TRBJ2-3,CASSPLKGPSDTQYF,TGTGCCAGCAGCCCACTGAAGGGGCCATCAGATACGCAGTATTTT
TRBV11-2,.,TRBD1,TRBJ1-3,CASSLGTGKGNTIYF,TGTGCCAGCAGCTTAGGGACAGGGAAAGGAAACACCATATATTTT
TRBV11-2,.,.,TRBJ1-1,CASSPQVNTEAFF,TGTGCCAGCAGCCCACAAGTGAACACTGAAGCTTTCTTT
TRBV4-3,once,.,TRBJ2-7,CASSQVADPTYEQYF,TGCGCCAGCAGCCAAGTGGCGGATCCTACCTACGAGCAGTACTTC
TRBV7-5,.,.,TRBJ1-3,CARSSTGSSGNTIYF,TGTGCCAGAAGCTCCACAGGCTCCTCTGGAAACACCATATATTTT
TRBV7-9,.,TRBD1,TRBJ1-1,CASSPQGVPTEAFF,TGTGCCAGCAGCCCACAGGGGGTCCCCACTGAAGCTTTCTTT
TRBV4-1,.,.,TRBJ1-2,CASSARASTYGYTF,TGCGCCAGCAGCGCCCGGGCCTCCACCTATGGCTACACCTTC
TRBV19,.,.,TRBJ1-1,CASSIGGGWNTEAFF,TGTGCCAGTAGTATCGGGGGAGGGTGGAACACTGAAGCTTTCTTT
TRBV24-1,.,.,TRBJ2-2,CATSDSPFGGGTTGELFF,TGTGCCACCAGTGATTCCCCGTTCGGGGGCGGCACTACCGGGGAGCTGTTTTTT
TRBV6-5,few,TRBD1,TRBJ1-4,CASSILGQDNEKLFF,TGTGCCAGCAGTATCTTGGGACAGGATAATGAAAAACTGTTTTTT
TRBV3-1/TRBV3-2,.,TRBD1,TRBJ1-6,CASSQGGTAINSPLHF,TGTGCCAGCAGCCAAGGTGGGACAGCGATCAATTCACCCCTCCACTTT
TRBV5-1,.,.,TRBJ2-7,CASSDTTGFSYEQYF,TGCGCCAGCAGCGATACGACAGGTTTCTCCTACGAGCAGTACTTC
TRBV19,.,.,TRBJ1-5,CASSTGQISNQPQHF,TGTGCCAGTAGTACTGGACAGATTAGCAATCAGCCCCAGCATTTT
TRBV5-1,.,.,TRBJ1-3,CASSLGVGSGNTIYF,TGCGCCAGCAGCTTGGGGGTTGGGTCTGGAAACACCATATATTTT
TRBV5-4,.,.,TRBJ2-1,CASSLVGPPGNEQFF,TGTGCCAGCAGCTTGGTAGGACCTCCGGGCAATGAGCAGTTCTTC